This T cell receptor beta chain was sequenced in a study of CD8+CD57+ T cells in acquired aplastic anemia. At the level of the study: Sorted CD4+ and CD8+ cell DNA averaged around 3.3 ug. Approximately 10 million reads were obtained on average for healthy donor CD4+ cells. Whole-study findings and limits: There were over 25 CD8+ CDR3 sequences that occurred in both patients and controls.

Investigators profiled TCR beta VDJ and CDR3 from genomic DNA template. TCRdb re-derived calls from the reads in MiXCR, one entry per CDR3 protein. In the table there are about 200,000 distinct CDR3 sequences, approximately 35% of which are singletons. The V end lost 5 bases, the J end lost 2 bases, and 13 bases lay between the germline ends. Germline V gene data show CDR1 as LGHNT and CDR2 as FRNRAP. There are 15 residues in the CDR3. Points on this clonotype: What it recognizes is unknown.

The chain has TRBV12-5 and TRBJ2-1; D ambiguous. Material for sequencing was sorted CD4+, CD8+, or CD8+CD57+ T cells (not recorded which) from PBMCs. The sequence was collected from a human donor in good health, serving as a control. As DNA, the CDR3 is TGTGCTAGTGGTCTAAACCCCCTGGCCTACAATGAGCAGTTCTTC. Translating gives CASGLNPLAYNEQFF. Full variable domain (outside the CDR3, taken from reference TRBV12-5 and TRBJ2-1): DARVTQTPRHKVTEMGQEVTMRCQPILGHNTVFWYRQTMMQGLELLAYFRNRAPLDDSGMPKDRFSAEMPDATLATLKIQPSEPRDSAVYFCASGLNPLAYNEQFFGPGTRLTVL.